This entry concerns a single T cell receptor (beta chain). The specificity of this receptor is unknown. Qualities for individual bases were not recorded, and no much larger clone is one base off. This entry comes from a study of T cell responses to AZD1222 COVID-19 vaccine (dated by TCRdb to the early 2020s). About the study as a whole: Because spike-specific TCR depth and breadth did not differ between the two schedules, AZD1222 recipients who got a second dose at roughly 4 weeks were pooled with those who got a second dose at roughly 12 weeks. TCR sequencing was performed for 230 to 250 trial participants, of whom about 200 were given two doses of AZD1222 and around 25 were given two doses of MenACWY control vaccine. Trial participants were enrolled into age subgroups of 18-55, 56-69 and 70-plus years, which contained around 150, 28 and 57 TCR-sequenced participants, respectively.

Points the paper makes about the study in general: CD4 TCRs associated with the vaccine covered the entire spike protein, and the dominant responses were in regions 160-218 and 743-854. Reportedly, almost half of the unique spike-specific TCRs recognized epitopes lying outside the regions that are mutated in the B.1.351 and B.1.1.7 variants. Participants were mostly white British and included more females than males, and it was suggested by the authors that clonal diversity may have been underestimated. A significant rise in spike-specific TCR breadth and depth was observed after two AZD1222 doses relative to day 0 and relative to MenACWY recipients. No day 14 peak-response samples were available, so repertoires were characterized only after the peak T cell response. Conclusions about previously exposed vaccinees are limited, since just five or six AZD1222 recipients were seropositive for SARS-CoV-2 at baseline. In the small 56-69-year group, the increase in depth fell short of significance, most likely because of low power.

The germline V gene (reference sequence) provides CDR1 GTSNPN and CDR2 SVGIG. Trimming takes 4 bases from V and 8 bases from J, and the germline ends sit 17 bases apart. Including cysteine and phenylalanine, the CDR3 has 14 amino acids. Only CDR3 DNA remains: 42 bases, in frame from the first base. The CDR3 regions of human TCRbeta chains were analyzed by immunosequencing. Regarding the original processing steps: Repertoire TCRs were matched against a reference library of SARS-CoV-2-specific TCRs generated with the MIRA antigen-specificity platform. Breadth was defined as the fraction of unique TCRs that were SARS-CoV-2-associated. Depth was defined as the fraction of total T cells that were SARS-CoV-2-associated. Using the MIRA data, every spike-specific TCR was mapped to the spike region that the TCR reacted to and assigned to either a CD4 or a CD8 class. Log10-transformed breadth and depth values were compared by one-way ANOVA with Sidak's multiple comparisons tests. TCRdb stores this immuneACCESS table with in-frame sequences only. Part of the clones is absent; in the studies checked, under half of the shortfall reflects unresolved V genes, and no reason is known for the rest. For V, J and clone size, that table is used; D and trimming come from the DNA. Here the sample has tens of thousands of clones; approximately 83% occur a single time. The ten top clones hold roughly half of the sample.

According to the study, the label for this sample's time point signals: baseline before first vaccination. Vaccinee samples came from UK trials COV001 and COV002, including a single-blind randomized controlled phase 2/3 trial of AZD1222 (ChAdOx1 nCoV-19) in healthy adults. For TCRbeta chain sequencing, PBMC samples were collected from trial participants at day 0 and at day 28 after the second dose. Specimen: peripheral blood, collected on day 0 of AZD1222 vaccination. This receptor chain uses TRBV30 and TRBJ1-4; the D gene cannot be named for sure. This receptor was identified in an adult in good health. The sequenced DNA: TGTGCCTGGACCCCTGGTCTAATGGGAGAAAAACTGTTTTTT. Its translation is CAWTPGLMGEKLFF.